The clone carrying this T cell receptor beta chain has a single count. Its antigen remains unknown. The data belong to a study of vaccination effects on CD4 cells after COVID-19. Libraries were prepared by immunoSEQ multiplex PCR; TCRdb keeps only in-frame clonotypes and omits some of them. Among more than 20,000 clones listed, about 76% were seen once. CD4+ T cells specific for antigen were expanded with viral peptide pools by the ViraFEST assay before sequencing. Isolation of CD4+ T cells took place after 10 days of culture. None of these healthy vaccinees had been infected with SARS-CoV-2 before vaccination. IL-2 medium was substituted for half the medium on days 3 and 7. This TCR was sampled from a human donor who received a COVID-19 vaccine. The sample consisted of CD4+ T cells from PBMCs cultured with SARS-CoV-2 spike peptides, taken before COVID-19 vaccination.

CDR3 in DNA: TGTGCCAGCAGCTCCAACAGGGGGAACACCATATATTTT. It yields the protein CASSSNRGNTIYF. V is TRBV5-8 and J is TRBJ1-3; TRBD1 aligns across 8 bases. V trimming: 3 bases; J trimming: 7 bases; junction bases outside the gene matches: 3. Germline CDR1 is SGHTS and CDR2 is YDEGEE. The CDR3 consists of 13 residues.